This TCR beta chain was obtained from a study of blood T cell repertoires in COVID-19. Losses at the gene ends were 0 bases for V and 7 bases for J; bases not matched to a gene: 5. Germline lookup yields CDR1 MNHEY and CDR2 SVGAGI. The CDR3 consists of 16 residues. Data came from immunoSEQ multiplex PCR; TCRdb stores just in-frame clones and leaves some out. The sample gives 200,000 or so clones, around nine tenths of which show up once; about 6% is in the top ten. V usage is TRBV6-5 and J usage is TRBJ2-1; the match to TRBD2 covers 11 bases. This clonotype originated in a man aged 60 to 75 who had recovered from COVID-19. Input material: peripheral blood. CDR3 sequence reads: CASSYSHSGGVNEQFF. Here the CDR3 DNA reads TGTGCCAGCAGTTACTCGCATAGCGGGGGGGTTAATGAGCAGTTCTTC.